A selection of T cell receptor beta chains follows, all from one sample in a study of T cell responses to AZD1222 COVID-19 vaccine. The repertoire was sequenced with immunoSEQ multiplex PCR; TCRdb's copy has only in-frame clones and lacks some. Here the sample spans approximately 150,000 clones, 75% to 90% being singletons. The sample consisted of peripheral blood, taken 28 days after the second AZD1222 dose. These receptors all stem from an adult who received the AZD1222 COVID-19 vaccine. The CDR3 runs from the conserved cysteine through the conserved F or W. D genes are given only for firm matches. Clone size is stated in some rows and not others, as once, few, many or a class when expanded.

abundance | j_gene | d_gene | v_gene | CDR3aa | CDR3nt
. | TRBJ2-5 | . | TRBV7-9 | CASSLVGMEYF | TGTGCCAGCAGCTTAGTGGGCATGGAGTACTTC
. | TRBJ2-1 | . | TRBV7-2 | CASSLEGSLNEQFF | TGTGCCAGCAGCTTAGAAGGCAGTCTCAATGAGCAGTTCTTC
. | TRBJ1-1 | TRBD1 | TRBV10-2 | CASTRTGITEAFF | TGCGCCAGCACCCGGACAGGGATCACTGAAGCTTTCTTT
. | TRBJ2-3 | TRBD2 | TRBV10-3 | CAISPRQRGSTDTQYF | TGTGCCATCAGCCCCCGGCAGCGGGGGTCCACAGATACGCAGTATTTT
. | TRBJ1-6 | . | TRBV5-6 | CASSLNGGYNSPLHF | TGTGCCAGCAGCTTAAACGGTGGCTATAATTCACCCCTCCACTTT
. | TRBJ1-3 | . | TRBV6-5 | CASSYMGPGNTIYF | TGTGCCAGCAGTTACATGGGACCTGGAAACACCATATATTTT
once | TRBJ1-6 | . | TRBV7-9 | CASSSAQGMNSPLHF | TGTGCCAGCAGCTCGGCCCAGGGAATGAATTCACCCCTCCACTTT
. | TRBJ2-3 | . | TRBV27 | CASSLKAGPTDTQYF | TGTGCCAGCAGTTTAAAGGCGGGACCCACAGATACGCAGTATTTT
. | TRBJ2-1 | TRBD2 | TRBV29-1 | CSVEGALAGDGRNEQFF | TGCAGCGTTGAAGGAGCCTTAGCGGGAGATGGACGCAATGAGCAGTTCTTC
. | TRBJ1-3 | . | TRBV7-3 | CASSTEASGNTIYF | TGTGCCAGCAGTACAGAGGCCTCTGGAAACACCATATATTTT
. | TRBJ1-1 | . | TRBV10-3 | CATAQDGVTEAFF | TGTGCCACTGCTCAGGATGGAGTCACTGAAGCTTTCTTT
. | TRBJ2-3 | TRBD1 | TRBV24-1 | CATSDPGQGSDTQYF | TGTGCCACCAGTGATCCGGGACAGGGATCAGATACGCAGTATTTT